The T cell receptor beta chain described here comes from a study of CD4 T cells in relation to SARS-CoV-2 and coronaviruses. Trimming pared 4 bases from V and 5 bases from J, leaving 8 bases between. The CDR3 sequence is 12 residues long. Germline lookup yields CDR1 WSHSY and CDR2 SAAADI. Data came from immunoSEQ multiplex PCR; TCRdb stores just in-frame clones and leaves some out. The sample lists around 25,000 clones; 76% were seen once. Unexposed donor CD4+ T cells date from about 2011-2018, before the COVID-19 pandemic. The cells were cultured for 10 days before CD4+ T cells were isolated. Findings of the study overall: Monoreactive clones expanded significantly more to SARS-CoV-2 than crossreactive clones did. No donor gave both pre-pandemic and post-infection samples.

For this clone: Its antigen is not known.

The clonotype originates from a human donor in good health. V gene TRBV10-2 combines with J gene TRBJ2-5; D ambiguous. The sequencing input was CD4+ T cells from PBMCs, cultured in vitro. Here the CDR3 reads CASSGPGETQYF. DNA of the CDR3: TGCGCCAGCAGTGGGCCCGGGGAGACCCAGTACTTC.